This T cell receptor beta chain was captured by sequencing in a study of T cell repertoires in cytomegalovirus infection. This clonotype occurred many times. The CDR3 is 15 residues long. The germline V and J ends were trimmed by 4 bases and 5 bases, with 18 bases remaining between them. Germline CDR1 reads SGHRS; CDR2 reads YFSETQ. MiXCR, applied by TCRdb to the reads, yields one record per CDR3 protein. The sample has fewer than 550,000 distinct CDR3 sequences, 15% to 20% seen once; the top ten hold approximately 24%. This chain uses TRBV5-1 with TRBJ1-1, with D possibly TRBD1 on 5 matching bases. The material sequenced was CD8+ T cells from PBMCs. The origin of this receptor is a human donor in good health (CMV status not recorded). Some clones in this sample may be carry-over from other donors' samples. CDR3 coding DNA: TGCGCCAGCAGCCCGGGTATGGGGGGAAGAACTGAAGCTTTCTTT. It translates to CASSPGMGGRTEAFF.